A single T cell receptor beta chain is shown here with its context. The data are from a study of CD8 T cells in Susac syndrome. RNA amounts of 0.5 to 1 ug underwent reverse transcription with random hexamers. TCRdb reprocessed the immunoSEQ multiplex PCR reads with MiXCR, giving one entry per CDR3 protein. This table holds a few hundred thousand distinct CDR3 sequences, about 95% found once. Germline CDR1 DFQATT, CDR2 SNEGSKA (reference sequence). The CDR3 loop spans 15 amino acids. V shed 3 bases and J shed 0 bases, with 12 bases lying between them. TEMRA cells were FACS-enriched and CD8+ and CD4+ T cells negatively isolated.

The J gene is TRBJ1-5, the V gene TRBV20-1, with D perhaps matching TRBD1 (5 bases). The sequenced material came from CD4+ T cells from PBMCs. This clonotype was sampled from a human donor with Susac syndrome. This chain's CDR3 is CSASRGADSNQPQHF. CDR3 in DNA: TGCAGTGCTAGTCGAGGGGCTGATAGCAATCAGCCCCAGCATTTT.